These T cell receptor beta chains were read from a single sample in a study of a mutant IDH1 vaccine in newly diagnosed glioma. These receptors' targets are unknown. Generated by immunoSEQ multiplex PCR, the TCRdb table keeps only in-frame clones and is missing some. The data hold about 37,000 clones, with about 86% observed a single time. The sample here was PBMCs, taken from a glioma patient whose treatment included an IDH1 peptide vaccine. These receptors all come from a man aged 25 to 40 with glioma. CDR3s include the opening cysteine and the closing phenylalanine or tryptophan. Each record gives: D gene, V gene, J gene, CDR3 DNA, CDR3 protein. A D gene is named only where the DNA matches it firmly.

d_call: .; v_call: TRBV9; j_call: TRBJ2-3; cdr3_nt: TGTGCCAGCAGCGTAAGGACGAGCACAGATACGCAGTATTTT; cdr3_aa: CASSVRTSTDTQYF
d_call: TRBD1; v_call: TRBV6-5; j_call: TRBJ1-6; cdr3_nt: TGTGCCAGCAGTGCAAGGGGACAGGCTGCCTCACCCCTCCACTTT; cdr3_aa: CASSARGQAASPLHF
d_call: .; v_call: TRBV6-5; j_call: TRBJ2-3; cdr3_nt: TGTGCCAGCAGGCTAGACGGCGAAGGTACGCAGTATTTT; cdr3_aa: CASRLDGEGTQYF
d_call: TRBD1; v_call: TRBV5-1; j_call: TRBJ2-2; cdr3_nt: TGCGCCAGCAGCTTGAAAGGACAGGCGAACACCGGGGAGCTGTTTTTT; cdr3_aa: CASSLKGQANTGELFF
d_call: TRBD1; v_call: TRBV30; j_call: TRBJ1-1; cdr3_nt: TGTGCCTGGTCTCGGGACAGGAAGAACACTGAAGCTTTCTTT; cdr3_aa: CAWSRDRKNTEAFF
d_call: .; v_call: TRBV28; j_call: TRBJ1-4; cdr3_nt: TGTGCCAGCAGTACCCTCAGCCTCGGGAGCGAAAAACTGTTTTTT; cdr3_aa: CASSTLSLGSEKLFF
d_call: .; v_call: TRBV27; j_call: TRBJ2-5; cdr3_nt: TGTGCCAGCAGTTTAACGGGATTCTCAAAGACCCAGTACTTC; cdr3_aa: CASSLTGFSKTQYF
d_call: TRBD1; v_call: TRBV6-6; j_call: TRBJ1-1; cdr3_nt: TGTGCCAGCAGTCACCGACAGGGGGGGCTGTCTGAAGCTTTCTTT; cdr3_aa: CASSHRQGGLSEAFF
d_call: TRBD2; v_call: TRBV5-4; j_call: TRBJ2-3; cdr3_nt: TGTGCCAGCAGCTTGGGGGTAGCGGGGGGTTACACAGATACGCAGTATTTT; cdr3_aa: CASSLGVAGGYTDTQYF
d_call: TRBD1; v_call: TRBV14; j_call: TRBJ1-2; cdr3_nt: TGTGCCAGCAGCCCGACGACAGGGGCTAACTATGGCTACACCTTC; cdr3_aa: CASSPTTGANYGYTF
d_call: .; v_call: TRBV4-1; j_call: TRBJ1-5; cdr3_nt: TGCGCCAGCAGCCCTGGGACTGAGGTTTCCAATCAGCCCCAGCATTTT; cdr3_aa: CASSPGTEVSNQPQHF